Listed here is a single T cell receptor beta chain. This entry comes from a study of metastatic and nonmetastatic thyroid tumors. On the study more broadly: Repertoire data that came from the blood and tumor or nodule tissue of malignant and benign thyroid patients were compared.

With MiXCR, TCRdb called clones anew from the PCR reads. The table has about 20,000 clones, approximately 28% seen once. Each patient came to thyroid surgery without any prior treatment (of any kind). V was pared by 5 bases and J by 7 bases, with 6 bases of the junction left unmatched. Germline V lookup: CDR1 LGHNT, CDR2 FRNRAP. The CDR3 is 14 residues long. Sequences were obtained from tumor tissue. This clonotype was obtained from a female donor with papillary thyroid cancer or a benign thyroid nodule (not recorded which). Some clones in this sample may be carry-over from other donors' samples. The chain joins TRBV12-5 to TRBJ2-2; TRBD1 matches at 8 bases. The CDR3 DNA is TGTGCTAGTGGTCCCGGACAGGGCAACGGGGAGCTGTTTTTT. It yields the protein CASGPGQGNGELFF.